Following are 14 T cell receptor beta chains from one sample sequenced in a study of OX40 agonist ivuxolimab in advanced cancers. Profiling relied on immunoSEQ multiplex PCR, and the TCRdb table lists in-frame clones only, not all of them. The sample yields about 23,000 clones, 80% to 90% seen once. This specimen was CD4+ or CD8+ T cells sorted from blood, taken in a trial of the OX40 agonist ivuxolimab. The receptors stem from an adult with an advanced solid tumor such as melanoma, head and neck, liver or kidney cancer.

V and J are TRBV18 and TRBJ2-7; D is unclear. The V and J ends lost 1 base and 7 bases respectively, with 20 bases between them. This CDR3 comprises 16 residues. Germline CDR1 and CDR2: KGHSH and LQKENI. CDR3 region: CASSPLGSNAGDEQYF. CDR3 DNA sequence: TGTGCCAGCTCACCACTTGGAAGCAACGCCGGAGATGAGCAGTACTTC.

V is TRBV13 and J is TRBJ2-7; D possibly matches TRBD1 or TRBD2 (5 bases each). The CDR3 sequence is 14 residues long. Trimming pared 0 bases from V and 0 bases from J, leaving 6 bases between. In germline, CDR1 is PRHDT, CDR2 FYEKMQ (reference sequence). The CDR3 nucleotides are TGTGCCAGCAGCTTAGGTGGGGGCTCCTACGAGCAGTACTTC. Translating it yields CASSLGGGSYEQYF.

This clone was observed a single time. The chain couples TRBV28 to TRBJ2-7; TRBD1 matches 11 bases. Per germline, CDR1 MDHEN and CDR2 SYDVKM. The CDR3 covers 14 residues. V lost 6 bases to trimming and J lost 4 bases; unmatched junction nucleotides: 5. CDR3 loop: CASSLDRGPYEQYF. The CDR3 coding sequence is TGTGCCAGCAGCCTGGACAGGGGGCCTTACGAGCAGTACTTC. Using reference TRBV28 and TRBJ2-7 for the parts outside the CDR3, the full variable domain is DVKVTQSSRYLVKRTGEKVFLECVQDMDHENMFWYRQDPGLGLRLIYFSYDVKMKEKGDIPEGYSVSREKKERFSLILESASTNQTSMYLCASSLDRGPYEQYFGPGTRLTVT.

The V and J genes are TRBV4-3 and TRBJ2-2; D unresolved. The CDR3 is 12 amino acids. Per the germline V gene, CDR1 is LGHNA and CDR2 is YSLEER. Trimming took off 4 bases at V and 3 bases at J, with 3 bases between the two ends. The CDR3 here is CASSPHTGELFF. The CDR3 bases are TGCGCCAGCAGCCCCCACACCGGGGAGCTGTTTTTT.

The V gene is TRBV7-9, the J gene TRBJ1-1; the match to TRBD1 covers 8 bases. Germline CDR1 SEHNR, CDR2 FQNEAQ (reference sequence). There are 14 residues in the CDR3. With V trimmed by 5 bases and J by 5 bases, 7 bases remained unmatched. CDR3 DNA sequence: TGTGCCAGCAGCCATCCCACAGGGGGAACTGAAGCTTTCTTT. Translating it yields CASSHPTGGTEAFF.

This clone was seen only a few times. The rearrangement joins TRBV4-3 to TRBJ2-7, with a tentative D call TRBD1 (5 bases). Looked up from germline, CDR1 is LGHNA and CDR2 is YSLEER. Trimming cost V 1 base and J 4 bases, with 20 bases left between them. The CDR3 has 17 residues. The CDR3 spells CASSQGLGLGLTYEQYF. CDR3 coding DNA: TGCGCCAGCAGCCAAGGGCTGGGGCTCGGCCTTACTTACGAGCAGTACTTC.

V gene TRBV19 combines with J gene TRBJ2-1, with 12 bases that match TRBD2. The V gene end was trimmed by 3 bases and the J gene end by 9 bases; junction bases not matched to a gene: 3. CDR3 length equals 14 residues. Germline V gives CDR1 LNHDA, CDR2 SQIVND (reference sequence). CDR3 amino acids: CASSILAGGGEQFF. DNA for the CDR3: TGTGCCAGTAGTATCCTAGCGGGAGGGGGTGAGCAGTTCTTC.

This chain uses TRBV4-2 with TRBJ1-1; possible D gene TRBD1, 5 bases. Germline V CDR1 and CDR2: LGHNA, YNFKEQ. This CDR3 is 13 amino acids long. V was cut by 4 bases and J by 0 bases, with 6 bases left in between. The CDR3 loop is CASSLGVNTEAFF. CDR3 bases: TGTGCCAGCAGCCTGGGGGTGAACACTGAAGCTTTCTTT.

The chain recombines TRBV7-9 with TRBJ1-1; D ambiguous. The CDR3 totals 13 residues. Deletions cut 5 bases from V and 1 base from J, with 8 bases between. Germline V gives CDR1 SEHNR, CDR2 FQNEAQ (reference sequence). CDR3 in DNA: TGTGCCAGCAGCCCGATACCGAACACTGAAGCTTTCTTT. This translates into CASSPIPNTEAFF.

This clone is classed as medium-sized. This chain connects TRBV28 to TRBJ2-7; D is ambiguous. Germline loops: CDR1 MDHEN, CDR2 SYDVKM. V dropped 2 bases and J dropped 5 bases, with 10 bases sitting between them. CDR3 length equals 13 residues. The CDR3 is CASSLAKQNEQYF. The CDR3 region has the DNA TGTGCCAGCAGTTTAGCCAAACAGAACGAGCAGTACTTC.

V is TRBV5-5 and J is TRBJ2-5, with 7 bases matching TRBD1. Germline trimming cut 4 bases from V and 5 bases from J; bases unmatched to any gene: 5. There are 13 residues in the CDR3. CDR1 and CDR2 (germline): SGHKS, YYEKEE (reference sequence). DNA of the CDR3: TGTGCCAGCAGCCTAGACAGGGAGGAGACCCAGTACTTC. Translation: CASSLDREETQYF. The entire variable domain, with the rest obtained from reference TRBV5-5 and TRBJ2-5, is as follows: DAGVTQSPTHLIKTRGQQVTLRCSPISGHKSVSWYQQVLGQGPQFIFQYYEKEERGRGNFPDRFSARQFPNYSSELNVNALLLGDSALYLCASSLDREETQYFGPGTRLLVL.

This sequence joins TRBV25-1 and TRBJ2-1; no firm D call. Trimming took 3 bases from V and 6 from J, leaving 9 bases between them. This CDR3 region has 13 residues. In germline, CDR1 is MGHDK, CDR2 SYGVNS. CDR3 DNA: TGTGCCAGCAGTGACCCCCGTATCAATGAGCAGTTCTTC. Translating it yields CASSDPRINEQFF.

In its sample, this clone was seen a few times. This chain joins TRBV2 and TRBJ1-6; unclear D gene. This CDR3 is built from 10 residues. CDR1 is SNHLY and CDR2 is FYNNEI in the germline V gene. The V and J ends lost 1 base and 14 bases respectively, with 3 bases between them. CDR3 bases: TGTGCCAGCAGTGAAGGAACCCTCCACTTT. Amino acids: CASSEGTLHF.

Here the CDR3 reads CASSEAQGAHEQYF. The CDR3 nucleotides read TGTGCCAGCAGTGAAGCACAGGGGGCCCACGAGCAGTACTTC. The chain links TRBV6-1 to TRBJ2-5, with TRBD1 matching 9 bases. Judging by the DNA end, TRBJ2-7 fits better; the J call may be wrong. CDR3 length: 14 residues. The germline V gene encodes CDR1 MNHNS and CDR2 SASEGT.